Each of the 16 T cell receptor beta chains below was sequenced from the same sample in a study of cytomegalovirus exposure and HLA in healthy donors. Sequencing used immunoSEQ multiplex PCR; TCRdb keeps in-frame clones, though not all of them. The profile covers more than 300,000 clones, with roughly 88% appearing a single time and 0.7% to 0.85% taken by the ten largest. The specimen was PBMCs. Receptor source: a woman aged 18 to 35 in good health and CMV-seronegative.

The CDR3 nucleotides are TGCAGCGTTGGCCCCGGAGTGGCGGGGGGATTATACGAGCAGTACTTC. Translated, it gives CSVGPGVAGGLYEQYF. The gene calls are TRBV29-1 and TRBJ2-7, with TRBD2 matching 8 bases. CDR1 SQVTM and CDR2 ANQGSEA come from the germline V gene. The CDR3 is 16 residues long. V gave up 4 bases and J gave up 4 bases; unmatched junction bases: 15.

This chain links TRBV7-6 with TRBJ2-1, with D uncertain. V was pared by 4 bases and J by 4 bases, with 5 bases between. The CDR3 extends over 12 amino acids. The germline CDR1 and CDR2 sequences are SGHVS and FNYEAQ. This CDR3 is CASSSQYNEQFF. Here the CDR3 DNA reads TGTGCCAGCAGCTCCCAATACAATGAGCAGTTCTTC.

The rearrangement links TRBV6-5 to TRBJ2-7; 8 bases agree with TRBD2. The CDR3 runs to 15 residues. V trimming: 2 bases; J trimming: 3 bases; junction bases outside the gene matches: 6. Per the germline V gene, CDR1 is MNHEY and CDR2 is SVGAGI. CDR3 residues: CASSYQAGAHYEQYF. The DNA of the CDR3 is TGTGCCAGCAGTTACCAAGCGGGAGCCCACTACGAGCAGTACTTC.

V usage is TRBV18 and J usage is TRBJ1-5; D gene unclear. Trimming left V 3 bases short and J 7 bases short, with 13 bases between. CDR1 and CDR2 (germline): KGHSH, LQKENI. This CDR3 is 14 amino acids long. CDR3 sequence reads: CASSPSLWAQPQHF. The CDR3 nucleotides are TGTGCCAGCTCACCTTCCCTCTGGGCGCAGCCCCAGCATTTT.

CDR3 sequence (DNA): TGTGCCAGCAGCACCCGCGGGGGTGATCAGCCCCAGCATTTT. Amino acid sequence: CASSTRGGDQPQHF. The rearrangement uses TRBV7-2 and TRBJ1-5, with D maybe TRBD1 (5 bases). This CDR3 is built from 14 residues. Germline lookup yields CDR1 SGHTA and CDR2 FQGNSA. The V gene lost 5 bases and the J gene lost 5 bases, with 13 bases spanning the gap. The full variable domain, in which reference TRBV7-2 and TRBJ1-5 provide the parts outside the CDR3, is GAGVSQSPSNKVTEKGKDVELRCDPISGHTALYWYRQSLGQGLEFLIYFQGNSAPDKSGLPSDRFSAERTGGSVSTLTIQRTQQEDSAVYLCASSTRGGDQPQHFGDGTRLSIL.

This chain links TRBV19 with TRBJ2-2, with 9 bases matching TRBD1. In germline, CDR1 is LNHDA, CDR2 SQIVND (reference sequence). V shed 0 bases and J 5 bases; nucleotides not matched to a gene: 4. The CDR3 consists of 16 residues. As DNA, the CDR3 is TGTGCCAGTAGTATAGATGGGACAGGGATAACCGGGGAGCTGTTTTTT. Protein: CASSIDGTGITGELFF.

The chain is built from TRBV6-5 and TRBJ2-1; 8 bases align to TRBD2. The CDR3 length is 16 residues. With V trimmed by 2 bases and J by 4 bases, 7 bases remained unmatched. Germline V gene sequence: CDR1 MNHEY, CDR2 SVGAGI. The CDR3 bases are TGTGCCAGCAGTTACCGTGGACTAGCAACTTACAATGAGCAGTTCTTC. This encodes CASSYRGLATYNEQFF.

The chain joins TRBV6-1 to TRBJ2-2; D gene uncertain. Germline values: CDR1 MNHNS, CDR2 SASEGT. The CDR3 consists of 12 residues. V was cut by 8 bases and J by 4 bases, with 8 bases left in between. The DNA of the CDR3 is TGTGCCAGCTTACGAGGCACCGGGGAGCTGTTTTTT. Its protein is CASLRGTGELFF.

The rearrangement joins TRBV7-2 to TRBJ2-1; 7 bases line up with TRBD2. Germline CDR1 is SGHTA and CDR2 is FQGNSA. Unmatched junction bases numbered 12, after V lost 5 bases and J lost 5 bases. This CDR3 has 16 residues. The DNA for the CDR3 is TGTGCCAGCAGCCCGTCGATTCGGGAGGCCAACAATGAGCAGTTCTTC. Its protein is CASSPSIREANNEQFF.

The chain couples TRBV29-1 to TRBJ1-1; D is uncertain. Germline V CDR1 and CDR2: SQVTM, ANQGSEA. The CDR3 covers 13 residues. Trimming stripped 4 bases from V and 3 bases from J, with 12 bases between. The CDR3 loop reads CSVVRRSDTEAFF. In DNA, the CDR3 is TGCAGCGTTGTCCGGCGGTCGGACACTGAAGCTTTCTTT.

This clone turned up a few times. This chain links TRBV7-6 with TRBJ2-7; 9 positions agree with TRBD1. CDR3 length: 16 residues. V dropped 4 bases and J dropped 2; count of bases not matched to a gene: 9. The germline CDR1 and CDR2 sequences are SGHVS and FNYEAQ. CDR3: CASSSLTGTGPYEQYF. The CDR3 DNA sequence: TGTGCCAGCAGCTCCCTTACCGGGACAGGGCCCTACGAGCAGTACTTC.

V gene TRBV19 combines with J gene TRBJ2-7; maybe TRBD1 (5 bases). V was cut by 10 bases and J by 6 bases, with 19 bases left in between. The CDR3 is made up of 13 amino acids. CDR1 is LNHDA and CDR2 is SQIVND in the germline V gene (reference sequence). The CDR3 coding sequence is TGTGCCACCGGACCGGGCAGGGCCGGCGAGCAGTACTTC. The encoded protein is CATGPGRAGEQYF. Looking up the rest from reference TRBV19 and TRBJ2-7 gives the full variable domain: DGGITQSPKYLFRKEGQNVTLSCEQNLNHDAMYWYRQDPGQGLRLIYYSQIVNDFQKGDIAEGYSVSREKKESFPLTVTSAQKNPTAFYLCATGPGRAGEQYFGPGTRLTVT.

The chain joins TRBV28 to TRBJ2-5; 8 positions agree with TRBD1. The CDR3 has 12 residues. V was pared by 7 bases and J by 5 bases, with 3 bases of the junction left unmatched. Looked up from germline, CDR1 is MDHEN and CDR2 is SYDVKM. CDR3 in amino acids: CASTGGVETQYF. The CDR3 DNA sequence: TGTGCCAGCACAGGGGGCGTGGAGACCCAGTACTTC.

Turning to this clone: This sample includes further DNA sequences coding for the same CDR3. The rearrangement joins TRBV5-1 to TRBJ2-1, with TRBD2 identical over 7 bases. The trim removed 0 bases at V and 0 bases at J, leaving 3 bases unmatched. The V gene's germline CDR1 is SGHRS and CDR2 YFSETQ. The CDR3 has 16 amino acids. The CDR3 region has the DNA TGCGCCAGCAGCTTGGGAGCGGGAAGCTCCTACAATGAGCAGTTCTTC. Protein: CASSLGAGSSYNEQFF. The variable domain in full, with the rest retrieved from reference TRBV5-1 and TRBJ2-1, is KAGVTQTPRYLIKTRGQQVTLSCSPISGHRSVSWYQQTPGQGLQFLFEYFSETQRNKGNFPGRFSGRQFSNSRSEMNVSTLELGDSALYLCASSLGAGSSYNEQFFGPGTRLTVL.

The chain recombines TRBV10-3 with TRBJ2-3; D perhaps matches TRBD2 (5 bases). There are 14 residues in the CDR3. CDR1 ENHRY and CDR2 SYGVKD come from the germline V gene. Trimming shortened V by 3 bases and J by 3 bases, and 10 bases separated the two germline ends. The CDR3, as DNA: TGTGCCATCAGTGAATCAGCGGCTACAGATACGCAGTATTTT. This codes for CAISESAATDTQYF.

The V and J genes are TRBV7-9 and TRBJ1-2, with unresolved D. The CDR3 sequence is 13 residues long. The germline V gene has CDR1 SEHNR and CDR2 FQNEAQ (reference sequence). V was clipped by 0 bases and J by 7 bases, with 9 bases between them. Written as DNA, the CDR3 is TGTGCCAGCAGCTTAGCCGAGGGAGCTGGCTACACCTTC. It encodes CASSLAEGAGYTF. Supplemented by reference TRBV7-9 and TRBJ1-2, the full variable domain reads DTGVSQNPRHKITKRGQNVTFRCDPISEHNRLYWYRQTLGQGPEFLTYFQNEAQLEKSRLLSDRFSAERPKGSFSTLEIQRTEQGDSAMYLCASSLAEGAGYTFGSGTRLTVV.